The rows below give T cell receptor beta chains drawn from one sample of a study of cytomegalovirus exposure and HLA in healthy donors. TCRdb's table, derived via immunoSEQ multiplex PCR, lists solely in-frame clones and lacks some. The sample gives about 210,000 clones, about 85% of which show up once; approximately 0.39% is in the top ten. Sequenced sample: PBMCs. These receptors came from a male donor in good health and CMV-seropositive. Each CDR3 is given with its conserved first and last residue. The D gene is left open where the match is weak. Expanded clones get a size class; other rows say once, few or many, or leave the size out.

>NA|TRBD1|TRBJ1-1|TRBV4-2
TGTGCCAGCAGCCACGACAGGGACGCTGAAGCTTTCTTT
CASSHDRDAEAFF
>NA|TRBD1|TRBJ2-3|TRBV29-1
TGCAGCGTTCCAGCGACAGGGAGGCAGTATTTT
CSVPATGRQYF
>NA|NA|TRBJ2-3|TRBV5-1
TGCGCCAGCAGTGCTAGCGTTACGCAGTATTTT
CASSASVTQYF
>NA|TRBD2|TRBJ2-5|TRBV27
TGTGCCAGCAGTTTAGGACTAGCGGGAGGAGAGACCCAGTACTTC
CASSLGLAGGETQYF
>few|TRBD1|TRBJ2-4|TRBV30
TGTGCCTGGAGTGCAGGGGGAACGGTAGTGGCCAAAAACATTCAGTACTTC
CAWSAGGTVVAKNIQYF
>NA|TRBD2|TRBJ2-7|TRBV19
TGTGCCAGTAGTATATTTACTAGCGGATCCAGCTCCTACGAGCAGTACTTC
CASSIFTSGSSSYEQYF
>NA|TRBD2|TRBJ2-7|TRBV9
TGTGCCAGCAGCGTAGATCCCCGGGGAGGGTCGGGCGAGCAGTACTTC
CASSVDPRGGSGEQYF
>NA|NA|TRBJ2-2|TRBV7-2
TGTGCCAGCAGCTTAGTTGGACACCCGAACACCGGGGAGCTGTTTTTT
CASSLVGHPNTGELFF
>NA|NA|TRBJ1-3|TRBV4-3
TGCGCCAGCAGCCAAGATCGGGACACATACTCTGGAAACACCATATATTTT
CASSQDRDTYSGNTIYF
>NA|NA|TRBJ1-1|TRBV28
TGTGCCAGCAGTTTCGCAGGGCGTACTGAAGCTTTCTTT
CASSFAGRTEAFF
>NA|NA|TRBJ1-3|TRBV6-6
TGTGCCAGCACCAATCGCCCGACAGGTACTGGAAACACCATATATTTT
CASTNRPTGTGNTIYF
>NA|NA|TRBJ1-2|TRBV7-6
TGTGCCAGCAGCTCGATCAGGGTTCAGGATGGCTACACCTTC
CASSSIRVQDGYTF
>NA|TRBD1|TRBJ2-7|TRBV28
TGTGCCAGCAGTCGGCCCGGGACAGGGGGGACGGGTGAGCAGTACTTC
CASSRPGTGGTGEQYF
>NA|NA|TRBJ2-7|TRBV2
TGTGCCAGCAGATGGCTGGGGGAGGAGCACACATTC
CASRWLGEEHTF